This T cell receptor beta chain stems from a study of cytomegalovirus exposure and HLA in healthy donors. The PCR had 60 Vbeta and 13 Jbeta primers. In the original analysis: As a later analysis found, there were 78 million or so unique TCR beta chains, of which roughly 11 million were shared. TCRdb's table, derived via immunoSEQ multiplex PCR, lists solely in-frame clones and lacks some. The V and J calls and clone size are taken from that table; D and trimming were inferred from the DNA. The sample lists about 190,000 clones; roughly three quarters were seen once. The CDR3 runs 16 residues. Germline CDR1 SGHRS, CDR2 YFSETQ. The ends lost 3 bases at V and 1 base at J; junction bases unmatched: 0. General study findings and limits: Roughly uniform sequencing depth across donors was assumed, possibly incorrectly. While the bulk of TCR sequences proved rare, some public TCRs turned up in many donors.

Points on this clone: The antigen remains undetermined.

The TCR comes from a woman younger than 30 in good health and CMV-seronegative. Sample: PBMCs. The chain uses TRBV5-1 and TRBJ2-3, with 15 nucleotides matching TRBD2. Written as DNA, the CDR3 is TGCGCCAGCAGCTGGACTAGCGGGGGGGGCACAGATACGCAGTATTTT. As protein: CASSWTSGGGTDTQYF.